A selection of T cell receptor beta chains follows, all from one sample in a study of cytomegalovirus exposure and HLA in healthy donors. TCRdb's table, derived via immunoSEQ multiplex PCR, lists solely in-frame clones and lacks some. Here the sample spans 200,000 or so clones, around 75% being singletons. Sequences were obtained from PBMCs. The receptors derive from a woman younger than 45 in good health and CMV-seropositive. The CDR3 runs from the conserved cysteine through the conserved F or W. Fields, in order: J gene, clone size, V gene, D gene, CDR3 protein, CDR3 DNA. The D gene is left open where the match is weak. Size values are once, few and many counts, or a class for expanded clones, and some rows have none.

J: TRBJ1-5; size: NA; V: TRBV7-5; D: NA; CDR3: CARSRCGRQGGGQPQHF; DNA: TGTGCCAGAAGCCGGTGCGGTCGACAGGGTGGCGGTCAGCCCCAGCATTTT
J: TRBJ1-1; size: NA; V: TRBV7-6; D: NA; CDR3: CASSPFWEPNTEAFF; DNA: TGTGCCAGCAGCCCCTTCTGGGAGCCGAACACTGAAGCTTTCTTT
J: TRBJ1-1; size: NA; V: TRBV20-1; D: NA; CDR3: CSAPGISEAFF; DNA: TGCAGTGCCCCGGGGATCTCTGAAGCTTTCTTT
J: TRBJ2-2; size: NA; V: TRBV2; D: TRBD1; CDR3: CASSDTGDLTGELFF; DNA: TGTGCCAGCAGTGATACAGGGGACCTCACCGGGGAGCTGTTTTTT
J: TRBJ2-1; size: NA; V: TRBV11-2; D: NA; CDR3: CASSTGSRVGQFF; DNA: TGTGCCAGCAGCACGGGGAGCCGCGTCGGGCAGTTCTTC
J: TRBJ2-5; size: once; V: TRBV6-4; D: TRBD2; CDR3: CASSDGLAGAYVETQYF; DNA: TGTGCCAGCAGTGACGGACTAGCGGGAGCTTATGTGGAGACCCAGTACTTC
J: TRBJ2-3; size: few; V: TRBV4-2; D: TRBD2; CDR3: CASSQQAGGLHTDTQYF; DNA: TGTGCCAGCAGCCAGCAAGCGGGGGGACTTCACACAGATACGCAGTATTTT
J: TRBJ2-1; size: NA; V: TRBV6-5; D: TRBD2; CDR3: CASSYPLADEQFF; DNA: TGTGCCAGCAGTTACCCTCTAGCGGATGAGCAGTTCTTC
J: TRBJ2-5; size: once; V: TRBV19; D: TRBD1; CDR3: CASSMVTGGGGETQYF; DNA: TGTGCCAGTAGTATGGTGACAGGGGGCGGAGGGGAGACCCAGTACTTC
J: TRBJ2-2; size: NA; V: TRBV10-3; D: NA; CDR3: CAISGVNGELFF; DNA: TGTGCCATCAGTGGAGTCAACGGGGAGCTGTTTTTT
J: TRBJ1-2; size: NA; V: TRBV7-6; D: NA; CDR3: CASSPAPDTPGYGYTF; DNA: TGTGCCAGCAGCCCGGCCCCGGACACGCCAGGGTATGGCTACACCTTC
J: TRBJ2-3; size: NA; V: TRBV9; D: NA; CDR3: CASSPDREEDTQYF; DNA: TGTGCCAGCAGCCCTGACAGGGAGGAAGATACGCAGTATTTT
J: TRBJ2-7; size: NA; V: TRBV19; D: NA; CDR3: CASSIDLNTEQYF; DNA: TGTGCCAGTAGTATAGATCTAAATACCGAGCAGTACTTC
J: TRBJ2-5; size: NA; V: TRBV9; D: TRBD1; CDR3: CASSLTGAETQYF; DNA: TGTGCCAGCAGCCTCACAGGGGCAGAGACCCAGTACTTC
J: TRBJ2-1; size: NA; V: TRBV5-6; D: NA; CDR3: CASSLKAGIGVNEQFF; DNA: TGTGCCAGCAGCTTGAAGGCGGGGATTGGAGTCAATGAGCAGTTCTTC
J: TRBJ2-1; size: once; V: TRBV6-1; D: NA; CDR3: CASSTYYSYNEQFF; DNA: TGTGCCAGCAGTACGTACTACTCCTACAATGAGCAGTTCTTC
J: TRBJ2-5; size: NA; V: TRBV5-6; D: NA; CDR3: CASSIGTQETQYF; DNA: TGTGCCAGCAGCATCGGGACTCAAGAGACCCAGTACTTC
J: TRBJ1-1; size: few; V: TRBV20-1; D: NA; CDR3: CSASGRDEAFF; DNA: TGCAGTGCTAGTGGCCGGGATGAAGCTTTCTTT
J: TRBJ1-1; size: NA; V: TRBV6-6; D: NA; CDR3: CASKTGGRVTEAFF; DNA: TGTGCCAGCAAAACGGGAGGCAGGGTCACTGAAGCTTTCTTT
J: TRBJ1-1; size: NA; V: TRBV4-2; D: NA; CDR3: CASSLESGGTMNTEAFF; DNA: TGTGCCAGCAGCCTTGAATCGGGGGGCACCATGAACACTGAAGCTTTCTTT
J: TRBJ2-5; size: once; V: TRBV7-9; D: TRBD1; CDR3: CASSLVRDRGYQETQYF; DNA: TGTGCCAGCAGCTTAGTCAGGGACAGGGGGTACCAAGAGACCCAGTACTTC
J: TRBJ2-2; size: NA; V: TRBV5-1; D: NA; CDR3: CASSHSSTGELFF; DNA: TGCGCCAGCAGCCATTCTAGCACCGGGGAGCTGTTTTTT
J: TRBJ2-3; size: once; V: TRBV7-9; D: TRBD2; CDR3: CASSRFATSNDTQYF; DNA: TGTGCCAGCAGCCGTTTTGCGACTAGCAATGATACGCAGTATTTT
J: TRBJ2-7; size: NA; V: TRBV9; D: TRBD2; CDR3: CASSGKGTRLGEQYF; DNA: TGTGCCAGCAGCGGGAAAGGGACTAGGCTGGGGGAGCAGTACTTC
J: TRBJ1-4; size: few; V: TRBV18; D: NA; CDR3: CASSPLGGANEKLFF; DNA: TGTGCCAGCTCCCCGCTGGGGGGGGCTAATGAAAAACTGTTTTTT
J: TRBJ1-1; size: NA; V: TRBV19; D: NA; CDR3: CASRGQGRVGWNTEAFF; DNA: TGTGCCAGTAGAGGTCAGGGTCGTGTTGGGTGGAACACTGAAGCTTTCTTT